A selection of T cell receptor beta chains follows, all from one sample in a study of long-term antiretroviral therapy in people with HIV. Sequencing used immunoSEQ multiplex PCR; TCRdb keeps in-frame clones, though not all of them. The table lists 30,000 to 40,000 clones, approximately 80% of them singletons. Sample: unsorted PBMCs, taken 0.6 years after starting antiretroviral therapy. These receptors were collected from a man younger than 30 with HIV. Each CDR3 is given with its conserved first and last residue. A D gene is named only where the DNA matches it firmly. Size tells how often a clone was seen (once, few, many) or the class of an expanded clone, and some rows leave it out.

abundance	v_gene	j_gene	d_gene	CDR3aa	CDR3nt
NA	TRBV27	TRBJ2-1	TRBD2	CASSPSGDYNEQFF	TGTGCCAGCAGTCCAAGCGGGGATTACAATGAGCAGTTCTTC
NA	TRBV7-2	TRBJ2-3	NA	CASSLNLPDTQYF	TGTGCCAGCAGCTTAAACCTCCCAGATACGCAGTATTTT
once	TRBV5-8	TRBJ1-2	NA	CASSVHGGGYTF	TGTGCCAGCAGCGTACACGGCGGCGGCTACACCTTC
NA	TRBV27	TRBJ2-7	TRBD2	CASSQLAGEQYF	TGTGCCAGCAGTCAACTAGCGGGAGAGCAGTACTTC
once	TRBV6-5	TRBJ2-5	NA	CASSVRNGETQYF	TGTGCCAGCAGTGTCCGCAATGGCGAGACCCAGTACTTC
once	TRBV30	TRBJ1-1	TRBD1	CAWRGQGAGKAFF	TGTGCCTGGAGGGGACAGGGGGCTGGAAAAGCTTTCTTT
NA	TRBV4-1	TRBJ2-3	TRBD2	CASSQDTVRLAGEEDTQYF	TGCGCCAGCAGCCAAGATACCGTACGTTTAGCGGGAGAGGAGGATACGCAGTATTTT
once	TRBV29-1	TRBJ2-1	NA	CSVAGTTYNEQFF	TGCAGCGTCGCGGGGACAACATACAATGAGCAGTTCTTC
NA	TRBV7-9	TRBJ2-1	NA	CASSLVEQFF	TGTGCCAGCAGCTTAGTTGAGCAGTTCTTC
NA	TRBV9	TRBJ2-1	NA	CASSVAGVDEQFF	TGTGCCAGCAGCGTAGCGGGAGTGGATGAGCAGTTCTTC
few	TRBV6-1	TRBJ2-3	NA	CASSEGRTDTQYF	TGTGCCAGCAGTGAAGGGCGAACAGATACGCAGTATTTT
NA	TRBV20-1	TRBJ2-3	NA	CSAFHIDTQYF	TGCAGTGCGTTCCATATAGATACGCAGTATTTT
NA	TRBV11-2	TRBJ2-7	NA	CASSPLGGPTYYEQYF	TGTGCCAGCAGCCCCCTGGGTGGACCCACATACTACGAGCAGTACTTC
few	TRBV9	TRBJ1-5	NA	CASSPSDRSNQPQHF	TGTGCCAGCAGCCCCTCCGACAGAAGCAATCAGCCCCAGCATTTT
NA	TRBV6-5	TRBJ2-6	NA	CASRGTFSGANVLTF	TGTGCCAGCAGGGGGACCTTCTCTGGGGCCAACGTCCTGACTTTC
NA	TRBV6-6	TRBJ2-7	NA	CASSYGVGGYEQYF	TGTGCCAGCAGCTACGGAGTTGGAGGGTACGAGCAGTACTTC
NA	TRBV5-1	TRBJ1-2	NA	CASSPGDMAYGYTF	TGCGCCAGCAGCCCCGGTGACATGGCCTATGGCTACACCTTC
once	TRBV7-2	TRBJ2-7	NA	CASSLSLQGSYEQYF	TGTGCCAGCAGCCTCTCCTTGCAGGGTTCCTACGAGCAGTACTTC
once	TRBV11-1	TRBJ2-7	NA	CASSLARFRDTEQYF	TGTGCCAGCAGCTTAGCGAGGTTCCGGGACACCGAGCAGTACTTC
NA	TRBV15	TRBJ2-1	NA	CATSSFQGPSYWSSYNEQFF	TGTGCCACCAGCAGTTTCCAGGGCCCGTCATATTGGAGCTCCTACAATGAGCAGTTCTTC
NA	TRBV18	TRBJ2-2	NA	CASSPIPGGELFF	TGTGCCAGCTCACCAATACCGGGAGGGGAGCTGTTTTTT
NA	TRBV27	TRBJ2-7	TRBD1	CASSLSIGDRGYYEQYF	TGTGCCAGCAGTTTATCAATTGGGGACAGGGGGTACTACGAGCAGTACTTC
once	TRBV7-8	TRBJ2-7	NA	CASSLSESATYEQYF	TGTGCCAGCAGCTTAAGTGAGTCCGCGACCTACGAGCAGTACTTC
NA	TRBV18	TRBJ2-6	NA	CASSPVGGANVLTF	TGTGCCAGCTCACCTGTGGGTGGGGCCAACGTCCTGACTTTC
NA	TRBV7-2	TRBJ2-1	TRBD2	CASSLSGREYNEQFF	TGTGCCAGCAGCTTGAGCGGGAGGGAGTACAATGAGCAGTTCTTC
NA	TRBV5-1	TRBJ1-1	TRBD1	CASSNGQGLDTEAFF	TGCGCCAGCAGCAACGGACAGGGTTTGGACACTGAAGCTTTCTTT
NA	TRBV29-1	TRBJ1-1	NA	CSVASNTEAFF	TGCAGCGTGGCATCGAACACTGAAGCTTTCTTT
NA	TRBV2	TRBJ2-7	TRBD1	CASSDAGTGGSQYF	TGTGCCAGCAGCGATGCCGGGACAGGGGGGTCGCAGTACTTC
NA	TRBV9	TRBJ2-7	NA	CASSVVPGAYEQYF	TGTGCCAGCAGCGTAGTTCCGGGGGCATACGAGCAGTACTTC
few	TRBV19	TRBJ1-3	NA	CASSIRQPSGNTIYF	TGTGCCAGTAGTATTCGACAGCCCTCTGGAAACACCATATATTTT
NA	TRBV2	TRBJ1-4	NA	CASSSGRGFNEKLFF	TGTGCCAGCAGTAGTGGGCGGGGATTTAATGAAAAACTGTTTTTT
NA	TRBV7-9	TRBJ2-1	TRBD2	CASSAERLAGGRNEQFF	TGTGCCAGCAGCGCAGAAAGATTAGCGGGAGGGCGTAATGAGCAGTTCTTC
NA	TRBV5-1	TRBJ2-7	TRBD2	CASSNSGRVDEQYF	TGCGCCAGCAGCAATAGCGGGAGAGTCGACGAGCAGTACTTC
NA	TRBV19	TRBJ1-5	NA	CASSIVEQPQHF	TGTGCCAGTAGTATAGTCGAACAGCCCCAGCATTTT
NA	TRBV5-1	TRBJ2-5	TRBD2	CASSLAGGAEETQYF	TGCGCCAGCAGCTTGGCGGGGGGGGCGGAGGAGACCCAGTACTTC
once	TRBV18	TRBJ1-1	NA	CASSPPNPQGKNTEAFF	TGTGCCAGCTCACCACCGAACCCTCAGGGAAAGAACACTGAAGCTTTCTTT
NA	TRBV4-1	TRBJ1-2	NA	CASSLDSLGNGYTF	TGCGCCAGCAGCCTAGACAGTCTGGGGAATGGCTACACCTTC
NA	TRBV29-1	TRBJ2-7	TRBD1	CSVTDRGSYEQYF	TGCAGCGTTACCGACAGGGGTTCCTACGAGCAGTACTTC
NA	TRBV19	TRBJ2-2	NA	CASMAGELFF	TGTGCCAGTATGGCCGGGGAGCTGTTTTTT
once	TRBV5-3	TRBJ2-6	NA	CAHPAVEQGANVLTF	TGTGCCCACCCAGCCGTGGAGCAGGGGGCCAACGTCCTGACTTTC
NA	TRBV27	TRBJ1-5	NA	CASRKTVSGYSNQPQHF	TGTGCCAGCAGGAAAACAGTGTCGGGCTATAGCAATCAGCCCCAGCATTTT